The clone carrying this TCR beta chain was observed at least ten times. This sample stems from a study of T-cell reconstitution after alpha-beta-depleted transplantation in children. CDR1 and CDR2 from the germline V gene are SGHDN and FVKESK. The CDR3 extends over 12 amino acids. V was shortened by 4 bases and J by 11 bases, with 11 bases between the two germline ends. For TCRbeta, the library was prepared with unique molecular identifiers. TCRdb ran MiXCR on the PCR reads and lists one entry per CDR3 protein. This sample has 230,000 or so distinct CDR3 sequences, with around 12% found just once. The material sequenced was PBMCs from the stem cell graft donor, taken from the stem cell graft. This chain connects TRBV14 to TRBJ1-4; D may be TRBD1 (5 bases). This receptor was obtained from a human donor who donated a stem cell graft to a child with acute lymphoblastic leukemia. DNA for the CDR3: TGTGCCAGCAGCCCCTTTGGGGGGAAACTGTTTTTT. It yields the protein CASSPFGGKLFF.